The clone carrying this T cell receptor beta chain has a single count. Measured with immunoSEQ multiplex PCR; TCRdb has only the in-frame clones, and not every one. The sample lists 100,000 to 140,000 clones; 70% to 90% were seen once. Unmatched junction bases numbered 6, after V lost 3 bases and J lost 3 bases. The CDR3 has 17 residues. Germline V lookup: CDR1 LGHDT, CDR2 YNNKEL (reference sequence). The entry originates in a study of blood T cell repertoires in COVID-19. This receptor was taken from a man aged 45 to 65 with active or convalescent COVID-19. Sequenced input: peripheral blood. J is TRBJ2-3 and V is TRBV3-1 (or the pseudogene TRBV3-2), with 13 bases lining up with TRBD2. In DNA, the CDR3 is TGTGCCAGCAGCCACCGGACTAGCGGGAGTTTGACAGATACGCAGTATTTT. Translated, it gives CASSHRTSGSLTDTQYF.